This T cell receptor beta chain was observed in a study of blood T cell repertoires in COVID-19. Study context: Donors in the United States, Italy and Spain gave samples during acute or convalescent COVID-19. T cells, B-cell-depleted T cells, or PBMCs supplied cDNA or gDNA.

This clone was recorded a few times. Assay: immunoSEQ multiplex PCR; the TCRdb copy retains only in-frame clones and omits some. The profile shows about 140,000 clones, approximately 80% of them singletons. Germline V gives CDR1 SGHAT, CDR2 FQNNGV. Trimming removed 8 bases from V and 4 bases from J, with 10 bases in between. The CDR3 has 12 residues. The chain couples TRBV11-2 to TRBJ2-3; D possibly corresponds to TRBD1 (5 bases). The sequence was obtained from a man in his forties or fifties with acute or convalescent COVID-19. The sequenced material came from peripheral blood. In DNA, the CDR3 is TGTGCCAGCTCCAGGGAATCAGATACGCAGTATTTT. This codes for CASSRESDTQYF. Using reference TRBV11-2 and TRBJ2-3 for the parts outside the CDR3, the full variable domain is EAGVAQSPRYKIIEKRQSVAFWCNPISGHATLYWYQQILGQGPKLLIQFQNNGVVDDSQLPKDRFSAERLKGVDSTLKIQPAKLEDSAVYLCASSRESDTQYFGPGTRLTVL.